Listed below are T cell receptor beta chains from one sample, sequenced in a study of T cell responses to AZD1222 COVID-19 vaccine. Data came from immunoSEQ multiplex PCR; TCRdb stores just in-frame clones and leaves some out. The sample includes around 120,000 clones, 88% of them seen just once. Sequenced here: peripheral blood, sampled 28 days after the second AZD1222 dose. The receptors come from an adult who received the AZD1222 COVID-19 vaccine. CDR3s include the opening cysteine and the closing phenylalanine or tryptophan. D genes are given only for firm matches. Some rows mark clone size as missing; the rest say once, few, many or name a class of expanded clone.

>.|.|15|TRBV18|TRBJ2-2
CASSASGPNTGELFF
TGTGCCAGCTCCGCGTCGGGGCCCAACACCGGGGAGCTGTTTTTT
>TRBD1|few|17|TRBV7-2|TRBJ2-6
CASSQTGGHSGANVLTF
TGTGCCAGCAGCCAGACAGGGGGCCACTCTGGGGCCAACGTCCTGACTTTC
>.|.|14|TRBV3-1/TRBV3-2|TRBJ2-7
CASSARGVSYEQYF
TGTGCCAGCAGCGCTAGAGGGGTCTCCTACGAGCAGTACTTC
>.|.|15|TRBV6-5|TRBJ2-1
CASSQGGALYNEQFF
TGTGCCAGCAGTCAGGGGGGCGCCCTCTACAATGAGCAGTTCTTC
>TRBD1|few|17|TRBV5-5|TRBJ1-1
CASSLFGVTGGNTEAFF
TGTGCCAGCAGCTTATTTGGGGTGACAGGGGGTAACACTGAAGCTTTCTTT
>.|.|13|TRBV11-2|TRBJ1-2
CASSLGGIGGYTF
TGTGCCAGCAGCTTAGGGGGCATTGGGGGCTACACCTTC
>TRBD1|.|13|TRBV12-3/TRBV12-4|TRBJ2-7
CASSQVGTGGQYF
TGTGCCAGCAGTCAGGTCGGGACAGGGGGGCAGTACTTC
>TRBD2|once|16|TRBV18|TRBJ2-5
CASSPESLAGSETQYF
TGTGCCAGCTCACCAGAGTCTCTAGCGGGAAGCGAGACCCAGTACTTC
>.|.|14|TRBV25-1|TRBJ2-5
CASSGTFGGETQYF
TGTGCCAGCAGTGGTACTTTCGGGGGAGAGACCCAGTACTTC
>TRBD1|.|16|TRBV25-1|TRBJ1-2
CASSGAGQGLHYGYTF
TGTGCCAGCAGTGGTGCGGGACAGGGGCTTCACTATGGCTACACCTTC
>.|.|16|TRBV27|TRBJ2-1
CASSLSSESLYNEQFF
TGTGCCAGCAGTTTATCATCAGAGAGTCTCTACAATGAGCAGTTCTTC
>TRBD1|few|16|TRBV28|TRBJ1-5
CASSEATGKSNQPQHF
TGTGCCAGCAGTGAAGCGACAGGGAAGAGCAATCAGCCCCAGCATTTT
>TRBD2|.|15|TRBV6-5|TRBJ2-3
CASSPLAGGPDTQYF
TGTGCCAGCAGCCCACTAGCGGGAGGACCAGATACGCAGTATTTT
>.|.|14|TRBV7-3|TRBJ1-1
CASSPSGRNTEAFF
TGTGCCAGCAGCCCCAGCGGAAGGAACACTGAAGCTTTCTTT
>.|.|15|TRBV7-9|TRBJ2-2
CASSLPIEGDGELFF
TGTGCCAGCAGCTTACCAATCGAGGGAGACGGGGAGCTGTTTTTT
>.|.|15|TRBV10-1|TRBJ2-2
CASYGVERGQWELFF
TGCGCCAGCTACGGTGTAGAACGGGGGCAGTGGGAGCTGTTTTTT
>.|.|17|TRBV21-1|TRBJ2-7
CASSKKCPSEYSYEQYF
TGTGCCAGCAGCAAAAAGTGCCCTAGCGAATACTCCTACGAGCAGTACTTC
>TRBD2|.|15|TRBV7-6|TRBJ2-3
CASSRLAGGDGAQYF
TGTGCCAGCAGCCGACTAGCGGGGGGGGATGGGGCGCAGTATTTT
>.|once|14|TRBV28|TRBJ1-2
CASSFTGQTYGYTF
TGTGCCAGCAGTTTTACGGGCCAAACCTATGGCTACACCTTC
>TRBD1|.|13|TRBV30|TRBJ1-3
CAWDRGLGNTIYF
TGTGCCTGGGACAGGGGGCTTGGAAACACCATATATTTT
>TRBD2|.|15|TRBV28|TRBJ2-1
CASSSGLADYNEQFF
TGTGCCAGCAGTTCAGGACTAGCGGACTACAATGAGCAGTTCTTC
>.|once|12|TRBV28|TRBJ1-1
CASSSGGPEAFF
TGTGCCAGCAGTTCCGGAGGGCCTGAAGCTTTCTTT
>.|.|12|TRBV6-5|TRBJ2-5
CASSRTPETQYF
TGTGCCAGCAGTCGGACGCCAGAGACCCAGTACTTC
>.|.|13|TRBV28|TRBJ1-6
CASGVLRNSPLHF
TGTGCCAGCGGAGTCCTGCGCAATTCACCCCTCCACTTT
>TRBD1|.|15|TRBV2|TRBJ1-3
CASSDRGLSGNTIYF
TGTGCCAGCAGTGACAGGGGGCTATCTGGAAACACCATATATTTT
>.|once|17|TRBV5-6|TRBJ1-3
CASSLAQLIDSGNTIYF
TGTGCCAGCAGCTTGGCACAGCTAATTGACTCTGGAAACACCATATATTTT
>.|.|12|TRBV28|TRBJ1-1
CATDSLNTEAFF
TGTGCCACCGACAGTCTGAACACTGAAGCTTTCTTT
>TRBD1|.|14|TRBV7-9|TRBJ1-6
CASSLGQGTSPLHF
TGTGCCAGCAGCCTGGGACAGGGGACGTCACCCCTCCACTTT
>.|.|14|TRBV4-2|TRBJ1-2
CASSQLGPPYGYTF
TGTGCCAGCAGCCAGTTGGGGCCGCCCTATGGCTACACCTTC
>.|.|18|TRBV11-2|TRBJ1-4
CASSLGGGGGFVYEKLFF
TGTGCCAGCAGCTTAGGGGGCGGAGGGGGGTTTGTATATGAAAAACTGTTTTTT
>.|.|15|TRBV21-1|TRBJ1-4
CASSKAREGVEKLFF
TGTGCCAGCAGCAAAGCGCGTGAGGGGGTTGAAAAACTGTTTTTT
>TRBD1|.|14|TRBV5-1|TRBJ1-4
CASSQTGDAEKLFF
TGCGCCAGCAGCCAGACAGGGGATGCTGAAAAACTGTTTTTT
>.|.|13|TRBV20-1|TRBJ1-5
CSASKGPNQPQHF
TGCAGTGCTAGTAAGGGACCGAATCAGCCCCAGCATTTT
>TRBD2|.|18|TRBV19|TRBJ2-7
CASSILSPQRGVSYEQYF
TGTGCCAGTAGTATATTGTCCCCTCAGCGGGGGGTCTCCTACGAGCAGTACTTC
>.|once|16|TRBV15|TRBJ2-7
CATSRDQSRGAYEQYF
TGTGCCACCAGCAGAGATCAGTCCAGGGGAGCTTACGAGCAGTACTTC
>TRBD1|.|15|TRBV27|TRBJ1-1
CASNRQGAGNTEAFF
TGTGCCAGCAACCGACAGGGGGCAGGGAACACTGAAGCTTTCTTT
>.|.|12|TRBV20-1|TRBJ1-2
CSASKQVQVYTF
TGCAGTGCTAGTAAACAGGTTCAAGTTTACACCTTC
>.|.|16|TRBV28|TRBJ1-3
CASSFSGPPSGNTIYF
TGTGCCAGCAGTTTCTCCGGGCCACCCTCTGGAAACACCATATATTTT
>.|.|19|TRBV3-1/TRBV3-2|TRBJ2-4
CASSQEEVLCPEVKNIQYF
TGTGCCAGCAGCCAAGAGGAGGTTTTATGTCCGGAGGTCAAAAACATTCAGTACTTC
>TRBD1|.|17|TRBV7-7|TRBJ2-7
CASSPLPRDRASYEQYF
TGTGCCAGCAGCCCTCTCCCCCGGGACAGGGCCTCCTACGAGCAGTACTTC
>.|.|16|TRBV28|TRBJ1-1
CASSLFHPGLNTEAFF
TGTGCCAGCAGTTTATTTCATCCAGGCTTGAACACTGAAGCTTTCTTT
>.|.|14|TRBV27|TRBJ1-2
CASSSQPARNGYTF
TGTGCCAGCAGTTCCCAACCCGCGCGCAATGGCTACACCTTC
>.|.|8|TRBV11-2|TRBJ2-3
CASSPEYF
TGTGCCAGCAGCCCAGAATATTTT
>TRBD1|.|16|TRBV24-1|TRBJ2-7
CATSDSRDRASYEQYF
TGTGCCACCAGTGATTCCCGGGACAGGGCCTCCTACGAGCAGTACTTC
>TRBD2|.|15|TRBV28|TRBJ2-7
CASSSPSSGTGEQYF
TGTGCCAGCAGTTCTCCATCTAGCGGGACGGGAGAGCAGTACTTC
>.|.|15|TRBV7-2|TRBJ1-5
CASSSGTLSNQPQHF
TGTGCCAGCAGCTCAGGGACCCTCAGCAATCAGCCCCAGCATTTT
>TRBD1|.|14|TRBV6-1|TRBJ1-2
CASSEIDRAYGYTF
TGTGCCAGCAGTGAAATTGACAGGGCGTATGGCTACACCTTC